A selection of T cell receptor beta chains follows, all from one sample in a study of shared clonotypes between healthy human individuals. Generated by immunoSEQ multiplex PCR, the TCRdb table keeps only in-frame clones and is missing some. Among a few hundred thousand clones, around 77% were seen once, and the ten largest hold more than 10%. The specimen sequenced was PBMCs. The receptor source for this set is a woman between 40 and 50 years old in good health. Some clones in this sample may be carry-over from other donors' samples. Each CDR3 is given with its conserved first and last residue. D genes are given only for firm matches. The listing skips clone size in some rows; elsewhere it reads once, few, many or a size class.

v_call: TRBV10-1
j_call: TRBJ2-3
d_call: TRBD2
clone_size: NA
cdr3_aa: CASSESVGGSDTQYF
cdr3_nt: TGCGCCAGCAGTGAGTCGGTGGGGGGGTCAGATACGCAGTATTTT

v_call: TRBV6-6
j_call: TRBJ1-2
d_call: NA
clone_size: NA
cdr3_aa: CASSSRRTNNYGYTF
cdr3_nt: TGTGCCAGCAGTTCCAGGCGCACAAATAACTATGGCTACACCTTC

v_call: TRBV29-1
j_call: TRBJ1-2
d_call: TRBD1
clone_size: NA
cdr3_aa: CSVGDRGVYGYTF
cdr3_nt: TGCAGCGTTGGGGACAGGGGAGTCTATGGCTACACCTTC

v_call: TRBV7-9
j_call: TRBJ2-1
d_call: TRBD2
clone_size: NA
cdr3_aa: CASSLASGGSNEQFF
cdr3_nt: TGTGCCAGCAGCTTGGCTAGCGGGGGGAGCAATGAGCAGTTCTTC

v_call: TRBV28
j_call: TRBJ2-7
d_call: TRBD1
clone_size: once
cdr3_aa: CASRPGQGYHEQYF
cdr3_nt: TGTGCCAGCAGACCGGGACAGGGTTACCACGAGCAGTACTTC

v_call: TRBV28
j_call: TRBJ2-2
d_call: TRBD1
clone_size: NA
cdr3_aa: CASRFRTGVAGELFF
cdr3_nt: TGTGCCAGCAGATTTCGGACAGGGGTGGCCGGGGAGCTGTTTTTT

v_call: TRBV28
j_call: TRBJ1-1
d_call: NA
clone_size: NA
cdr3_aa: CASSQGPRGAFF
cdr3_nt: TGTGCCAGCAGTCAAGGACCTCGAGGGGCTTTCTTT

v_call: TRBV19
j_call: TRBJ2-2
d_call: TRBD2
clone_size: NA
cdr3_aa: CASGRPGGRDTGELFF
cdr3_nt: TGTGCCAGTGGGCGCCCGGGCGGGAGGGATACCGGGGAGCTGTTTTTT

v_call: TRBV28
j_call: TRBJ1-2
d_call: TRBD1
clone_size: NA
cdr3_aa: CASSRGTGYGYTF
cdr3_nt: TGTGCCAGCAGCCGCGGGACAGGTTATGGCTACACCTTC

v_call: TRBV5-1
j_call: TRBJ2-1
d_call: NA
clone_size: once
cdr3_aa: CASSLEASSYNEQFF
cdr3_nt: TGCGCCAGCAGCTTGGAGGCTAGCTCCTACAATGAGCAGTTCTTC

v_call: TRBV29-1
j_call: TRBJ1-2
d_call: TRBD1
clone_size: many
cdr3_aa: CSVEDRGTGNGYTF
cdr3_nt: TGCAGCGTTGAAGATCGGGGGACAGGGAATGGCTACACCTTC

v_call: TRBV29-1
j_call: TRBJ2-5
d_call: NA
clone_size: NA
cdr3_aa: CSVERAGRSETQYF
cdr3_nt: TGCAGCGTTGAAAGGGCGGGAAGGTCAGAGACCCAGTACTTC

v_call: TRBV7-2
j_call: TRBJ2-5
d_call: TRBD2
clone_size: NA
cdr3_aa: CASSLALAGGATQYF
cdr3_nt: TGTGCCAGCAGCTTAGCACTAGCGGGAGGGGCGACCCAGTACTTC

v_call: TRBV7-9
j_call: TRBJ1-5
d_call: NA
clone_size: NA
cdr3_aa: CASSPTSGDGNQPQHF
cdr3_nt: TGTGCCAGCAGCCCTACCTCGGGGGATGGAAATCAGCCCCAGCATTTT

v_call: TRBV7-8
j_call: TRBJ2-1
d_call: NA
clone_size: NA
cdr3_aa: CASSLQRVTNEQFF
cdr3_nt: TGTGCCAGCAGCTTACAGCGGGTGACCAATGAGCAGTTCTTC

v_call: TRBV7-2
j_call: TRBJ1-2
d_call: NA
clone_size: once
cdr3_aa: CASSRDRLSNYGYTF
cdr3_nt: TGTGCCAGCAGCCGCGACAGACTAAGTAACTATGGCTACACCTTC

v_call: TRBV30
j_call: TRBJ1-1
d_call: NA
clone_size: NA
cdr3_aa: CAWTQGLNTEAFF
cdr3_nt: TGTGCCTGGACGCAGGGGCTGAACACTGAAGCTTTCTTT

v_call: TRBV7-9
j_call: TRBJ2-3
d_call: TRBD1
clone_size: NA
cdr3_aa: CASSRDRGVTDTQYF
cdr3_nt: TGTGCCAGCAGCCGGGACAGGGGCGTCACAGATACGCAGTATTTT

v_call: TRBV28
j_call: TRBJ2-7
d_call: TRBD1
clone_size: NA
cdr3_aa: CASSRGQTPYEQYF
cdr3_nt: TGTGCCAGCAGTCGGGGACAGACTCCCTACGAGCAGTACTTC

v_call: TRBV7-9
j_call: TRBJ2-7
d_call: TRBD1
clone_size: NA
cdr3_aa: CASSLYPDRELYSYEQYF
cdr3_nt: TGTGCCAGCAGCTTATATCCCGACAGGGAGCTATACTCCTACGAGCAGTACTTC

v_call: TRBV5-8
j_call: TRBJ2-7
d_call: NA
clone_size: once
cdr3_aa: CASSLRTTSYEQYF
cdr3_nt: TGTGCCAGCAGCTTGAGGACAACCTCCTACGAGCAGTACTTC

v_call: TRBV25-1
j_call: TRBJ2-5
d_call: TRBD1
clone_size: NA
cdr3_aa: CASSWDSQETQYF
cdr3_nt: TGTGCCAGCAGTTGGGACAGCCAAGAGACCCAGTACTTC

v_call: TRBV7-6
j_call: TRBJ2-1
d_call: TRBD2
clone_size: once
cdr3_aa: CASSLGLAGVNEQFF
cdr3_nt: TGTGCCAGCAGCTTAGGCCTAGCGGGAGTTAATGAGCAGTTCTTC

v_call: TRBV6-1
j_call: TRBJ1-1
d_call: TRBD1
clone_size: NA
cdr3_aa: CASSVQGSRGTEAFF
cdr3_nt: TGTGCCAGCAGTGTACAGGGGAGCCGGGGCACTGAAGCTTTCTTT

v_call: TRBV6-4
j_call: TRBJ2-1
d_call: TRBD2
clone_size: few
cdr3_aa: CASSETSGSPYNEQFF
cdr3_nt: TGTGCCAGCAGTGAAACTAGCGGGAGCCCCTACAATGAGCAGTTCTTC

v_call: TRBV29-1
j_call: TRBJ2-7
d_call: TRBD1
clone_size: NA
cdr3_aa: CRVGGQGVYEQYF
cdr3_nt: TGCCGCGTGGGGGGACAGGGCGTATACGAGCAGTACTTC

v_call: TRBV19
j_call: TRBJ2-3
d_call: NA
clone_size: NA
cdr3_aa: CASRPTGTDTQYF
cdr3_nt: TGTGCCAGTAGGCCCACCGGGACAGATACGCAGTATTTT

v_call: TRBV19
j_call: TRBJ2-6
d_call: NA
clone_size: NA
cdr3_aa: CASSSTIVGANVLTF
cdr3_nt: TGTGCCAGTAGTTCGACTATTGTGGGGGCCAACGTCCTGACTTTC

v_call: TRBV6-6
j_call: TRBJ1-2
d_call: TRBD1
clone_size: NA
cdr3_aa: CASSRDRANYGYTF
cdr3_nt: TGTGCCAGCAGCCGGGACAGGGCTAACTATGGCTACACCTTC

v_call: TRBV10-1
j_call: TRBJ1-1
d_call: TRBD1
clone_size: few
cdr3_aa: CASRDRPNTEAFF
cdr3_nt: TGCGCCAGCCGGGACAGGCCGAACACTGAAGCTTTCTTT

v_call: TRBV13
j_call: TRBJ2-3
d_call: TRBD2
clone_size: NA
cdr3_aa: CASSLRSVGGDTQYF
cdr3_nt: TGTGCCAGCAGCTTAAGGTCTGTGGGGGGGGATACGCAGTATTTT

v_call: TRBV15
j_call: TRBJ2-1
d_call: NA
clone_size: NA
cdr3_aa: CATSRDHMNAFEQFF
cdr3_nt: TGTGCCACCAGCAGAGATCACATGAATGCGTTTGAGCAGTTCTTC

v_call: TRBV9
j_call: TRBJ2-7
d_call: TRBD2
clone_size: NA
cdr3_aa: CASSVDAGGWYEQYF
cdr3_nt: TGTGCCAGCAGCGTAGACGCGGGAGGGTGGTACGAGCAGTACTTC

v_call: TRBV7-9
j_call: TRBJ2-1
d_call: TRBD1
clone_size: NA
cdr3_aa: CASSFGQGSYNEQFF
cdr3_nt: TGTGCCAGCAGTTTCGGACAGGGGTCCTACAATGAGCAGTTCTTC

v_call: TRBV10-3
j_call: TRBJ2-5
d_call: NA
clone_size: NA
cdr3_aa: CAISEGPSTGQYF
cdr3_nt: TGTGCCATCAGTGAGGGCCCCTCTACGGGGCAGTACTTC

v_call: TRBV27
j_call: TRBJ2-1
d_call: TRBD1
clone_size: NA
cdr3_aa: CASSPRDREITEQFF
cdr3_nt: TGTGCCAGCAGTCCCCGGGACAGGGAAATCACCGAGCAGTTCTTC

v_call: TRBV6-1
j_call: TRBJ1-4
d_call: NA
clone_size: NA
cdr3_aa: CASSDWTEKLFF
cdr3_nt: TGTGCCAGCAGTGATTGGACTGAAAAACTGTTTTTT

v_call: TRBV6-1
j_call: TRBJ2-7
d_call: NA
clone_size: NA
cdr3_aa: CASRQDTYTYEQYF
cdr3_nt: TGTGCCAGCAGGCAAGACACCTACACCTACGAGCAGTACTTC

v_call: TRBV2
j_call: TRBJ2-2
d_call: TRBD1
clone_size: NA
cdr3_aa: CASSGTGVGLTGGLFF
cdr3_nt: TGCGCCAGCTCCGGGACAGGGGTCGGTCTCACCGGGGGGCTGTTTTTT

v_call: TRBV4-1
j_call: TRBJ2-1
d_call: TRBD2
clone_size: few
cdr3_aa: CASSPQVRLAGGNEQFF
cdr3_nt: TGCGCCAGCAGCCCTCAAGTTAGACTAGCGGGAGGCAATGAGCAGTTCTTC

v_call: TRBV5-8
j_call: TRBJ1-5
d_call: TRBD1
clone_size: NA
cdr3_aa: CASSAQGILNQPQHF
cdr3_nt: TGTGCCAGCAGCGCACAGGGGATCCTCAATCAGCCCCAGCATTTT

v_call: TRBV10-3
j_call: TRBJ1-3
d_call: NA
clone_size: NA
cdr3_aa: CAISNGPRTGNTIYF
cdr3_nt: TGTGCCATCAGTAACGGTCCGAGGACTGGAAACACCATATATTTT

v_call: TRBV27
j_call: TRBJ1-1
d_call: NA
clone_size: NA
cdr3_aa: CASGARHKNTEAFF
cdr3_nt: TGTGCCAGCGGGGCTCGACATAAGAACACTGAAGCTTTCTTT

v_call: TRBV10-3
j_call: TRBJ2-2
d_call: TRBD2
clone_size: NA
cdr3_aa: CAIRPGRVGGGGELFF
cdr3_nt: TGTGCCATCAGGCCCGGGAGGGTCGGAGGGGGCGGGGAGCTGTTTTTT

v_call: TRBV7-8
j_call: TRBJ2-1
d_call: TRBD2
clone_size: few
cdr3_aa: CASSLLSGEIYNEQFF
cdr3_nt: TGTGCCAGCAGCCTCCTTAGCGGGGAGATTTACAATGAGCAGTTCTTC

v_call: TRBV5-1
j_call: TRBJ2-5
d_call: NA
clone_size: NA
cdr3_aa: CASSSRGEETQYF
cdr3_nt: TGCGCCAGCAGCTCACGAGGGGAGGAGACCCAGTACTTC

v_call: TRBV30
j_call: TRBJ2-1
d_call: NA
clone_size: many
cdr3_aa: CAWSRGNLRFSYNEQFF
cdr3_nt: TGTGCCTGGAGTAGGGGCAACTTGCGCTTCTCCTACAATGAGCAGTTCTTC

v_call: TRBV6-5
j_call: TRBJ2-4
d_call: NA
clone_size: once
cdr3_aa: CASSTRQERRNIQYF
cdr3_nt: TGTGCCAGCAGTACTCGACAGGAACGGAGGAACATTCAGTACTTC

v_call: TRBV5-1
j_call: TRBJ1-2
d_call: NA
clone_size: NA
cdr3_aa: CASSLPGLPNGYTF
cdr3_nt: TGCGCCAGCAGCTTGCCCGGACTGCCTAATGGCTACACCTTC

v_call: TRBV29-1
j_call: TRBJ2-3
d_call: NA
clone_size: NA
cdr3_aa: CSVEGGGWPQGTQYF
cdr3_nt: TGCAGCGTTGAAGGTGGAGGCTGGCCCCAAGGGACGCAGTATTTT

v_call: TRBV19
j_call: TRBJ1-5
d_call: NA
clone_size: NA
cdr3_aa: CAGREQGNSNQPQHF
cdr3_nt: TGTGCCGGCCGAGAACAGGGCAATAGCAATCAGCCCCAGCATTTT

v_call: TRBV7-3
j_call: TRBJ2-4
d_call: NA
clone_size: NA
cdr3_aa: CASSPTTGLLAKNIQYF
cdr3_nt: TGTGCCAGCAGCCCAACGACGGGGTTACTAGCCAAAAACATTCAGTACTTC

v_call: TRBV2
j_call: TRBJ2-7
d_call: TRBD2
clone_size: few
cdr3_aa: CASSDFKREVYEQYF
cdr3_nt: TGTGCCAGCAGTGACTTCAAGCGGGAGGTCTACGAGCAGTACTTC

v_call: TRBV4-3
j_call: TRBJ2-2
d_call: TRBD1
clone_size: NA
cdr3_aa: CASSLVQGALTGELFF
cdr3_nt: TGCGCCAGCAGCCTAGTACAGGGGGCTTTAACCGGGGAGCTGTTTTTT

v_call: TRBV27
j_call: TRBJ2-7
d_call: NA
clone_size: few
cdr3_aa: CASSPGLSYEQYF
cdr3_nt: TGTGCCAGCAGTCCCGGACTTTCCTACGAGCAGTACTTC

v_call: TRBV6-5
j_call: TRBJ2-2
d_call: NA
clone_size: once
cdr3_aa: CASSYSENTGELFF
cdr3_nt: TGTGCCAGCAGTTACTCAGAGAACACCGGGGAGCTGTTTTTT

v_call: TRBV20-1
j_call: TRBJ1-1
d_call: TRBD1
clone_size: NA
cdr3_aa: CSAQPDREAFF
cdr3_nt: TGCAGTGCCCAGCCGGACAGGGAAGCTTTCTTT